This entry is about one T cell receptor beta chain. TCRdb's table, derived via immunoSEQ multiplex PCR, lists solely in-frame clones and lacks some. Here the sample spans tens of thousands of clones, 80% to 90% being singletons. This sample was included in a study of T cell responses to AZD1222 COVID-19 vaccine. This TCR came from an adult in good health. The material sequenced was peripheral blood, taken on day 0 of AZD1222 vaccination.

In DNA form, the CDR3 reads TGCGCCAGCAGTGCGGGCGTTGGGAACACCGGGGAGCTGTTTTTT. Encoded protein: CASSAGVGNTGELFF. V and J are TRBV10-1 and TRBJ2-2; no clear D gene. The CDR3 consists of 15 residues. Trimming pared 4 bases from V and 1 base from J, leaving 10 bases between. The V gene's germline CDR1 is WNHNN and CDR2 SYGVQD (reference sequence).